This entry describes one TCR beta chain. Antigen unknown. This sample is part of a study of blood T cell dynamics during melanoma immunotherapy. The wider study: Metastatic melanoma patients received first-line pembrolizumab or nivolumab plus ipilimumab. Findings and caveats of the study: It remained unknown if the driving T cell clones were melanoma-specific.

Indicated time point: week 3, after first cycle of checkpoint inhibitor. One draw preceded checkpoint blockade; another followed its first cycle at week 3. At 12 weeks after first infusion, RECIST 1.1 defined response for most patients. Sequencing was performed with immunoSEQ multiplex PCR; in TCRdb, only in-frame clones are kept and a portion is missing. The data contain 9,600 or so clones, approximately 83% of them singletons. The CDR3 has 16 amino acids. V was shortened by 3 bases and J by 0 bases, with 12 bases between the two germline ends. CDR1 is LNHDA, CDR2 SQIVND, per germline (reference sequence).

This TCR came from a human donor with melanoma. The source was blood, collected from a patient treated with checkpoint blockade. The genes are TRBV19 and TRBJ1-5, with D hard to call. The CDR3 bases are TGTGCCAGTAGTATCCTCCGACCGAATAGCAATCAGCCCCAGCATTTT. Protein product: CASSILRPNSNQPQHF. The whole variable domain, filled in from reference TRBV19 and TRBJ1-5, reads DGGITQSPKYLFRKEGQNVTLSCEQNLNHDAMYWYRQDPGQGLRLIYYSQIVNDFQKGDIAEGYSVSREKKESFPLTVTSAQKNPTAFYLCASSILRPNSNQPQHFGDGTRLSIL.